The rows below give T cell receptor beta chains drawn from one sample of a study of blood T cell repertoires in COVID-19. Using immunoSEQ multiplex PCR, the repertoire was profiled, and TCRdb retains in-frame clones only, with some absent. The sample carries 150,000 or so clones, around nine tenths recorded once. Input material: peripheral blood. The receptor source for this set is a man between 60 and 75 years old with active or convalescent COVID-19. Both conserved end residues are part of each CDR3. The D gene is left open where the match is weak. Size is stated for part of the rows, as once, few or many counts, or as a class when the clone is expanded.

V gene	J gene	D gene	clone size	CDR3 DNA	CDR3 protein
TRBV5-1	TRBJ1-1	-	-	TGCGCCAGCAGCTCGAAGGGGGAAGGTGAAGCTTTCTTT	CASSSKGEGEAFF
TRBV7-9	TRBJ2-1	TRBD1	few	TGTGCCAGCAGCCCACAGGGGATACGTTGGGTGCAGTTCTTC	CASSPQGIRWVQFF
TRBV7-9	TRBJ1-3	-	-	TGTGCCAGCAGCTTAGGAGCAGGGTCTGGAAACACCATATATTTT	CASSLGAGSGNTIYF
TRBV27	TRBJ1-6	TRBD1	-	TGTGCCAGCAGTTTACCCGGGACAGGGAGGGACTCACCCCTCCACTTT	CASSLPGTGRDSPLHF
TRBV6-5	TRBJ1-5	TRBD1	-	TGTGCCAGCAGTTACACCGGGACAGGGGGTAATCAGCCCCAGCATTTT	CASSYTGTGGNQPQHF
TRBV7-2	TRBJ2-1	-	-	TGTGCCAGCAGTCAGGACTACCGGAATGAGCAGTTCTTC	CASSQDYRNEQFF
TRBV19	TRBJ1-2	-	-	TGTGCCAGTAGTATCCCAGACAACGGCTACACCTTC	CASSIPDNGYTF
TRBV19	TRBJ1-2	TRBD1	-	TGTGCCAGTAGTCAGGGGGCGTCCGGTGGCTACACCTTC	CASSQGASGGYTF
TRBV7-8	TRBJ1-1	-	-	TGTGCCAGCAGCCCCCCCTCAGGGGTTGAAGCTTTCTTT	CASSPPSGVEAFF
TRBV7-9	TRBJ1-1	-	-	TGTGCCAGCAGCCACCCTCCCCGGGGGATATTCACTGAAGCTTTCTTT	CASSHPPRGIFTEAFF
TRBV29-1	TRBJ1-1	-	once	TGCAGCGTTGAATGGGGAGGAGAAGCTTTCTTT	CSVEWGGEAFF
TRBV28	TRBJ2-1	-	once	TGTGCCAGCAGTTCTACAAGACTAGACTGGGTCTTC	CASSSTRLDWVF
TRBV6-5	TRBJ1-1	-	-	TGTGCCAGCCTCTCCGACACTGAAGCTTTCTTT	CASLSDTEAFF
TRBV27	TRBJ1-2	-	-	TGTGCCAGCAGTTATAATGGGGCCGGCTATGGCTACACCTTC	CASSYNGAGYGYTF
TRBV25-1	TRBJ1-2	-	-	TGTGCCAGCTCGCGGACATCCTATGGCTACACCTTC	CASSRTSYGYTF
TRBV9	TRBJ2-5	TRBD2	once	TGTGCCAGCAGCGTAAGGTCTGCAGGACTAGCATGGGAGACCCAGTACTTC	CASSVRSAGLAWETQYF
TRBV3-1/TRBV3-2	TRBJ1-1	TRBD1	-	TGTGCCAGCAGCCACCAGACAGGGAAGAGGAACACTGAAGCTTTCTTT	CASSHQTGKRNTEAFF
TRBV3-1/TRBV3-2	TRBJ2-7	-	few	TGTGCCAGCAGCCAAGTATGGGGTTACGGCGGGGAGGCCTACGAGCAGTACTTC	CASSQVWGYGGEAYEQYF
TRBV11-2	TRBJ1-2	-	-	TGTGCCAGCAGCTCGGACTCAAACTATGGCTACACCTTC	CASSSDSNYGYTF
TRBV3-1/TRBV3-2	TRBJ1-4	TRBD1	-	TGTGCCAGCAGCCGGACAGGGGGAAATGAAAAACTGTTTTTT	CASSRTGGNEKLFF
TRBV15	TRBJ1-3	-	-	TGTGCCACCAGCAGAGCAGGGTATCTGGGAAACACCATATATTTT	CATSRAGYLGNTIYF
TRBV18	TRBJ2-7	-	-	TGTGCCAGCTCATCCTCGCGGGACGCCTACGAGCAGTACTTC	CASSSSRDAYEQYF
TRBV6-1	TRBJ1-1	TRBD1	-	TGTGCCAGCAACACAGGGGGCCTCACTGAAGCTTTCTTT	CASNTGGLTEAFF
TRBV9	TRBJ1-4	TRBD1	-	TGTGCCAGCAGCGTAGCTTCGGGGACAGGGACGCCTGCAACTAATGAAAAACTGTTTTTT	CASSVASGTGTPATNEKLFF
TRBV18	TRBJ2-5	TRBD1	-	TGTGCCAGCTCACCCGGGACAGAAGAGACCCAGTACTTC	CASSPGTEETQYF
TRBV6-5	TRBJ1-2	TRBD1	-	TGTGCCAGCAGGCCCACAGGGGACTATGGCTACACCTTC	CASRPTGDYGYTF
TRBV4-1	TRBJ2-1	TRBD2	once	TGCGCCAGCAGCCAAAGTGGCGGGGGGGGCCTCAATGAGCAGTTCTTC	CASSQSGGGGLNEQFF
TRBV10-3	TRBJ2-3	-	-	TGTGCCATGGGAACCGGGATAGCGGATAGCACAGATACGCAGTATTTT	CAMGTGIADSTDTQYF
TRBV11-2	TRBJ2-7	TRBD2	-	TGTGCCAGCAGCCATCGACCCACGGGGGGCTCCTACGAGCAGTACTTC	CASSHRPTGGSYEQYF